Following are 15 T cell receptor beta chains from one sample sequenced in a study of T cell responses to AZD1222 COVID-19 vaccine. Method: immunoSEQ multiplex PCR; TCRdb's copy keeps in-frame clones and lacks some. The sample carries some 60,000 clones, about 83% recorded once. The material sequenced was peripheral blood, taken 28 days after the second AZD1222 dose. The receptors originated from an adult who received the AZD1222 COVID-19 vaccine.

In its sample, this clone was seen once. V and J are TRBV30 and TRBJ1-1, with 8 bases identical to TRBD1. The trim removed 3 bases at V and 6 bases at J, leaving 6 bases unmatched. The CDR3 length is 13 residues. Per the germline V gene, CDR1 is GTSNPN and CDR2 is SVGIG (reference sequence). In DNA, the CDR3 is TGTGCCTGGAGACGACAGGGGCTCGCTGAAGCTTTCTTT. Protein: CAWRRQGLAEAFF.

The sample holds a few counts of this clone. The CDR3 sequence is CASSPGRRNEKLFF. CDR3 coding DNA: TGCGCCAGCAGCCCAGGACGGCGCAATGAAAAACTGTTTTTT. The chain has TRBV4-1 and TRBJ1-4; D unclear. CDR1 is MGHRA and CDR2 is YSYEKL in the germline V gene. The length of the CDR3 is 14 residues. Between the trimmed V and J ends, which lost 4 bases and 5 bases, there was a span of 11 bases.

This clone has just one count. The CDR3 nucleotides read TGTGCCAGCAGCTTAGGGTTTGGCGGGAACACAGATACGCAGTATTTT. Its translation is CASSLGFGGNTDTQYF. V is TRBV7-2 and J is TRBJ2-3; possible D gene TRBD2, 6 bases. V shed 1 base and J shed 2 bases, with 13 bases lying between them. CDR3 length: 16 amino acids. In germline, CDR1 is SGHTA, CDR2 FQGNSA.

The chain links TRBV10-3 to TRBJ1-2; 7 nucleotides match TRBD1. V shed 9 bases, J shed 4 bases, and the junction held 11 bases outside the gene matches. Per germline, CDR1 ENHRY and CDR2 SYGVKD. This CDR3 region has 14 residues. In DNA, the CDR3 is TGTGCCATTACCGGGACAGAAATCAGCTATGGCTACACCTTC. It codes for CAITGTEISYGYTF.

On this clone itself: The same CDR3 arises from other DNA sequences in this sample as well. This rearrangement joins TRBV18 to TRBJ1-2; D not certain. Germline lookup yields CDR1 KGHSH and CDR2 LQKENI. The CDR3 is made up of 12 amino acids. V lost 3 bases to trimming and J lost 4 bases, with 6 bases between them. The CDR3 is CASSPDSYGYTF. The CDR3 nucleotides read TGTGCCAGCTCACCCGACTCCTATGGCTACACCTTC.

The V gene is TRBV6-6, the J gene TRBJ2-3; TRBD1 matches 10 bases. Germline CDR1 and CDR2: MNHNY and SVGAGI (reference sequence). J gave up 0 bases and V 5 bases, and 8 bases lay outside the gene matches. The CDR3 extends over 17 amino acids. The CDR3 nucleotides read TGTGCCAGCAGTCCCCAAACGGGACAGGGGAGCACAGATACGCAGTATTTT. Protein product: CASSPQTGQGSTDTQYF.

The CDR3 DNA reads as TGTGCCAGTAGTGCGTCGTCGGGGAGGGGCAATCAGCCCCAGCATTTT. It encodes CASSASSGRGNQPQHF. The chain carries TRBV19 and TRBJ1-5, with unresolved D. The V end was cut by 5 bases, the J end by 2 bases, with 16 bases between. The CDR3 sequence is 16 residues long. Germline loops: CDR1 LNHDA, CDR2 SQIVND (reference sequence).

This clone showed up just a few times. The chain has TRBV29-1 and TRBJ1-2; D is unresolved. This CDR3 spans 15 amino acids. CDR1 is SQVTM and CDR2 is ANQGSEA in the germline V gene. Trimming left V 3 bases short and J 0 bases short, with 14 bases between. The CDR3 coding sequence is TGCAGCGTTGACAGACTCCTAGCAGCTAACTATGGCTACACCTTC. Translating gives CSVDRLLAANYGYTF.

The chain combines TRBV11-2 with TRBJ2-3; a possible D gene is TRBD2 (5 bases). Trimming removed 5 bases from V and 5 bases from J, with 8 bases in between. Germline V gives CDR1 SGHAT, CDR2 FQNNGV. The length of the CDR3 is 12 residues. The CDR3 region has the DNA TGTGCCAGCAGCCTCGAGGGAGATACGCAGTATTTT. This translates into CASSLEGDTQYF. The full variable domain, with the rest looked up from reference TRBV11-2 and TRBJ2-3, is EAGVAQSPRYKIIEKRQSVAFWCNPISGHATLYWYQQILGQGPKLLIQFQNNGVVDDSQLPKDRFSAERLKGVDSTLKIQPAKLEDSAVYLCASSLEGDTQYFGPGTRLTVL.

V is TRBV2 and J is TRBJ1-2; D gene unclear. Germline-derived CDR1 and CDR2 are SNHLY and FYNNEI. The CDR3 has 14 amino acids. The ends were cut back, 5 bases at V and 7 bases at J, with 17 bases in the middle. CDR3 sequence: CASSSALGRSGYTF. CDR3 nucleotides: TGTGCCAGCAGTTCGGCCTTAGGAAGGAGTGGCTACACCTTC. The full variable domain, completed using reference TRBV2 and TRBJ1-2, is EPEVTQTPSHQVTQMGQEVILRCVPISNHLYFYWYRQILGQKVEFLVSFYNNEISEKSEIFDDQFSVERPDGSNFTLKIRSTKLEDSAMYFCASSSALGRSGYTFGSGTRLTVV.

This chain connects TRBV3-1 (or the pseudogene TRBV3-2) to TRBJ1-1, with D possibly matching TRBD1 (5 bases). V gave up 3 bases and J gave up 3 bases, with 11 bases separating them. CDR1 is LGHDT, CDR2 YNNKEL, per germline (reference sequence). This CDR3 has 14 amino acids. The CDR3 protein is CASSHQGRDTEAFF. CDR3 bases: TGTGCCAGCAGCCATCAGGGACGGGACACTGAAGCTTTCTTT.

V is TRBV24-1 and J is TRBJ1-1; D may be TRBD1 (6 bases). The V and J ends lost 9 bases and 7 bases respectively, with 17 bases between them. In germline, CDR1 is KGHDR, CDR2 SFDVKD. This CDR3 comprises 13 residues. This CDR3 is CATQGTTDLEAFF. CDR3 DNA: TGTGCCACCCAGGGGACGACAGATCTTGAAGCTTTCTTT.

CDR3 protein: CASSSSGTGGTDTQYF. The CDR3 DNA reads as TGTGCCAGCAGCTCTTCCGGGACAGGGGGCACAGATACGCAGTATTTT. V and J are TRBV5-4 and TRBJ2-3, with TRBD1 matching 10 bases. Trimming at V came to 3 bases and at J to 1 base, leaving 5 bases not matched to a gene. CDR1 is SGHNT, CDR2 YYREEE, per germline (reference sequence). The CDR3 runs to 16 residues.

The table lists this clone with a few counts. In DNA, the CDR3 is TGTGCCAGCAGTTACGGGGGGTCAGGGACATACAATGAGCAGTTCTTC. Translation gives CASSYGGSGTYNEQFF. The V and J genes are TRBV6-6 and TRBJ2-1, with D possibly called TRBD1 or TRBD2 (6 bases each). V lost 2 bases and J 4 bases, leaving 15 bases between the germline ends. The CDR3 spans 16 residues. Germline V CDR1 and CDR2: MNHNY, SVGAGI (reference sequence).

The chain combines TRBV7-2 with TRBJ1-2; D may be TRBD1 (6 bases). CDR3 length: 16 residues. Germline lookup yields CDR1 SGHTA and CDR2 FQGNSA. V was cut by 4 bases and J by 1 base, with 16 bases left in between. The CDR3 is CASSSRGSAFNYGYTF. Written as DNA, the CDR3 is TGTGCCAGCAGCTCAAGGGGGTCGGCTTTTAACTATGGCTACACCTTC. Drawing the rest from reference TRBV7-2 and TRBJ1-2, the complete variable domain is GAGVSQSPSNKVTEKGKDVELRCDPISGHTALYWYRQSLGQGLEFLIYFQGNSAPDKSGLPSDRFSAERTGGSVSTLTIQRTQQEDSAVYLCASSSRGSAFNYGYTFGSGTRLTVV.